This TCR beta chain was identified in a study of T cell repertoires in cytomegalovirus infection. In the case of this clonotype: What it binds is not known.

TCRdb re-analysed the reads in MiXCR, keeping a single row per CDR3 protein. Here the sample spans approximately 700,000 distinct CDR3 sequences, 35% to 45% being singletons. Study-wide points: HLA-C-restricted CMV-specific TCR beta clonotypes were dominant in the ex vivo response.

Sequencing used PBMCs. This receptor was taken from a human donor in good health (CMV status not recorded). Some clones in this sample may be carry-over from other donors' samples.

The chain's CDR3 is CASSYLGGAAISPLHF. Written as DNA, the CDR3 is TGTGCCAGCAGTTACCTGGGAGGAGCGGCGATTTCACCCCTCCACTTT. V usage is TRBV6-6 and J usage is TRBJ1-6; D remains ambiguous. The CDR3 is 16 amino acids. Trimming left V 2 bases short and J 9 bases short, with 17 bases between. Germline lookup yields CDR1 MNHNY and CDR2 SVGAGI (reference sequence).